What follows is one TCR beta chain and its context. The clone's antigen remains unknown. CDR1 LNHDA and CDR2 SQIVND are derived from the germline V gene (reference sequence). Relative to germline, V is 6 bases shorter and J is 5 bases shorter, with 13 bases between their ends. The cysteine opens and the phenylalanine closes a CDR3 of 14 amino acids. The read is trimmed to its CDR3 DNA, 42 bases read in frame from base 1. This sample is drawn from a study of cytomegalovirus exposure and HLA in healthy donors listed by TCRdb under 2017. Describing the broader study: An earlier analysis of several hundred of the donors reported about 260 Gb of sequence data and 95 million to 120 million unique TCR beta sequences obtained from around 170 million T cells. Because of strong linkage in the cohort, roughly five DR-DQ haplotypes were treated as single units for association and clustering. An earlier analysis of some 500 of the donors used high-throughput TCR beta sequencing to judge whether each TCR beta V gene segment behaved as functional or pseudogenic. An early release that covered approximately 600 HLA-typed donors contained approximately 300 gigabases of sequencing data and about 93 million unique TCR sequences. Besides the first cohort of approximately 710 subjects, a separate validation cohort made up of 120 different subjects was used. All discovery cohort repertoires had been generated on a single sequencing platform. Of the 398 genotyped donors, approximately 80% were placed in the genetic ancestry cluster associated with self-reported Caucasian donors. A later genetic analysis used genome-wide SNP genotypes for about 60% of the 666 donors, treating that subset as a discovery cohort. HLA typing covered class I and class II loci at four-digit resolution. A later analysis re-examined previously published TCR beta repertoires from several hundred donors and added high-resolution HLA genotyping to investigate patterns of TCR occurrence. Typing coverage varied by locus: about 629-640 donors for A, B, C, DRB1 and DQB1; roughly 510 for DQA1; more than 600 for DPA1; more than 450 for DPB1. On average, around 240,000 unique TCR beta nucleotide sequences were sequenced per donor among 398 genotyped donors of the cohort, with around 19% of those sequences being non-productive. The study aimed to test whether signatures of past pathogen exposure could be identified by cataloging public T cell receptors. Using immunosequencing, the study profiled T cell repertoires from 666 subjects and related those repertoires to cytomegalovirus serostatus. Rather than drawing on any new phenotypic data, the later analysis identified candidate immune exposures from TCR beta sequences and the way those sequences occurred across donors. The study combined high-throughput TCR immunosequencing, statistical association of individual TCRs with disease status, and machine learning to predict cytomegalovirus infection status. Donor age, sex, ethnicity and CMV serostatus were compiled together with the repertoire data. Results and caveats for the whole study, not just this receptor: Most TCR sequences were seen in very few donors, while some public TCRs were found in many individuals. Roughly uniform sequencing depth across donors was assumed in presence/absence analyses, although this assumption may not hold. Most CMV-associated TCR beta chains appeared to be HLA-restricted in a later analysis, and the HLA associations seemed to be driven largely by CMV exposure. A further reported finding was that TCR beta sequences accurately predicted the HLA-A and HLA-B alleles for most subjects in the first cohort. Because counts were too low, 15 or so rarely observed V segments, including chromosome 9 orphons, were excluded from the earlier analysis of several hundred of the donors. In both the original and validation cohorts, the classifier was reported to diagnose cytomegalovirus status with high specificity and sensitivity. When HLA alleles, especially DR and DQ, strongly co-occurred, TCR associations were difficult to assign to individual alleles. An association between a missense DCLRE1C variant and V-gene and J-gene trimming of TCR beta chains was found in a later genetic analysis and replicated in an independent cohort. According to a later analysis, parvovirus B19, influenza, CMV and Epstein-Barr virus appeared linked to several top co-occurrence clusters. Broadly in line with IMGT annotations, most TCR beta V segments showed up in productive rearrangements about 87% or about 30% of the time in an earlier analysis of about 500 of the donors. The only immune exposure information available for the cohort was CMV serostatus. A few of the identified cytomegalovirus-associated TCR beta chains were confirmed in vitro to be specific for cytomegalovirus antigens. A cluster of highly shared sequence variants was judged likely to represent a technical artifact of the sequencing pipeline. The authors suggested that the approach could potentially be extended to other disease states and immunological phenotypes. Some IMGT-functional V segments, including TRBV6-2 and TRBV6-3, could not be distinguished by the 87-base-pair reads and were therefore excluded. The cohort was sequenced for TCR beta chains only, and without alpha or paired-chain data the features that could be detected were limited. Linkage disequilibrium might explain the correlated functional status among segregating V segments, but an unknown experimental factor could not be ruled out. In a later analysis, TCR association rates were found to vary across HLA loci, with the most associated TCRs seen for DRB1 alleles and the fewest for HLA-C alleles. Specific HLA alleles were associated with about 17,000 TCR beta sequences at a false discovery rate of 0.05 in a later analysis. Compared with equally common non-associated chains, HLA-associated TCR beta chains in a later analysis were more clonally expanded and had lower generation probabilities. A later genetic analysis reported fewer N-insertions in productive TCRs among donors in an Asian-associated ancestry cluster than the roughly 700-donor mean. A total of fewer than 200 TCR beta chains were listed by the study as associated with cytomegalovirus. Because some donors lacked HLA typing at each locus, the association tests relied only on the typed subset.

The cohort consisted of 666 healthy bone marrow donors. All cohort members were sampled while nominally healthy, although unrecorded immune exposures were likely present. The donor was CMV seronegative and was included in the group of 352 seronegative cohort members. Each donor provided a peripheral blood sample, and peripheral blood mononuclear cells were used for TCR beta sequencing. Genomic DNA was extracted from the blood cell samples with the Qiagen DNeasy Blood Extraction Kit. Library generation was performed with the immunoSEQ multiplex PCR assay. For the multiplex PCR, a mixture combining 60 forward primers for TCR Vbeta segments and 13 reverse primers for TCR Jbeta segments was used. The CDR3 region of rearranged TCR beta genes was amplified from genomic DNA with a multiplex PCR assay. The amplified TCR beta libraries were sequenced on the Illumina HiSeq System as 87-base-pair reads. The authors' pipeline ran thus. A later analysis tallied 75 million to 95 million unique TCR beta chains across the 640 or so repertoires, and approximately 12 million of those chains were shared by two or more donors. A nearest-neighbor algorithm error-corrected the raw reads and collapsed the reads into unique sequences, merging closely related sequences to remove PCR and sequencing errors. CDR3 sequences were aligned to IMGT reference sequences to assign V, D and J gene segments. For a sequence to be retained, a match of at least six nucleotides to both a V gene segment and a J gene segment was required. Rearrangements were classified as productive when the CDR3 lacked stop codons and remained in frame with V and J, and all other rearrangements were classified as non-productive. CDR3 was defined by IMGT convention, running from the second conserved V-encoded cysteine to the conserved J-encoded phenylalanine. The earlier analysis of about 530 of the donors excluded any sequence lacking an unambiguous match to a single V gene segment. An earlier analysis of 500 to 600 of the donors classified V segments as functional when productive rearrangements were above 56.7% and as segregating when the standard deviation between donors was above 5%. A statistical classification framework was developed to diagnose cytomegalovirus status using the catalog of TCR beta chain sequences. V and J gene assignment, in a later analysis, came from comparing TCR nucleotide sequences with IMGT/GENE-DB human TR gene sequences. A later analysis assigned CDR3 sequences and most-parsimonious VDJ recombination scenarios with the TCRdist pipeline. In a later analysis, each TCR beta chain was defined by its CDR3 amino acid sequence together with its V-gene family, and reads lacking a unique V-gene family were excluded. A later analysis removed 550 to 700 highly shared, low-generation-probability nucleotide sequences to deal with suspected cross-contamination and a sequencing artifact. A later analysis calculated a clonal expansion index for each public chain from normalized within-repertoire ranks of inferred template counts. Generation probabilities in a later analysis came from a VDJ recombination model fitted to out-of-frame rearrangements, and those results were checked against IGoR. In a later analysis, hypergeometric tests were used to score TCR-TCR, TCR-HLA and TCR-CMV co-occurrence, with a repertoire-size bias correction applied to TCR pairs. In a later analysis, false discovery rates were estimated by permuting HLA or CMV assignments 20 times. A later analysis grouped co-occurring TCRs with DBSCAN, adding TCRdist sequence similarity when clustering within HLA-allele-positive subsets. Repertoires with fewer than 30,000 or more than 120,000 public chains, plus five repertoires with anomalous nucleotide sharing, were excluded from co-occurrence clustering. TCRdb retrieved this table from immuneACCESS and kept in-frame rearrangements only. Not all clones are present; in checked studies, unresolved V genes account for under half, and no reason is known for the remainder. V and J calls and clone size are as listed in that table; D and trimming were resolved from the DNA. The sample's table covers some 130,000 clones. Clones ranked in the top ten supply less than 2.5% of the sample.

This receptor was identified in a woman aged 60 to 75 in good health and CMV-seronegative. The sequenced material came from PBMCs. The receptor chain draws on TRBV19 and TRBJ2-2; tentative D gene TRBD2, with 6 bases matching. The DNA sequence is TGTGCCAGTAGCCCAACCGGAGGGACCGGGGAGCTGTTTTTT. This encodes CASSPTGGTGELFF. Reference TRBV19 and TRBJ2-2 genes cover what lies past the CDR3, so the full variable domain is DGGITQSPKYLFRKEGQNVTLSCEQNLNHDAMYWYRQDPGQGLRLIYYSQIVNDFQKGDIAEGYSVSREKKESFPLTVTSAQKNPTAFYLCASSPTGGTGELFFGEGSRLTVL.